Shown below are 11 T cell receptor beta chains from a single sample sequenced in a study of T cells in Graves' hyperthyroidism and ophthalmopathy. RNA transcripts gave rise to amplified TCR beta CDR3 regions. TCR CDR3 underwent first-round RT-PCR with the HTBI primer set. TCRdb ran MiXCR on the multiplex PCR reads and lists one entry per CDR3 protein. Of roughly 700,000 distinct CDR3 sequences listed, 17% are singletons. Sequenced material: blood. These receptor sequences come from a man aged 45-65 years with Graves' hyperthyroidism.

The chain links TRBV20-1 to TRBJ2-2; TRBD2 matches at 13 bases. This CDR3 contains 15 residues. CDR1 and CDR2 (germline): DFQATT, SNEGSKA (reference sequence). V lost 4 bases and J lost 5; bases outside the gene matches: 4. The CDR3 DNA follows: TGCAGTGCTACGGGACTAGCGGGACGGACCGGGGAGCTGTTTTTT. Its translation: CSATGLAGRTGELFF.

This clonotype has a handful of counts. The chain joins TRBV12-3 or TRBV12-4 to TRBJ2-2; D is undetermined. The CDR3 is made up of 14 amino acids. V lost 5 bases and J 1 base, leaving 8 bases between the germline ends. CDR3 residues: CASSSLLNTGELFF. The CDR3 bases are TGTGCCAGCAGTAGTCTGCTGAACACCGGGGAGCTGTTTTTT.

V gene TRBV7-6 combines with J gene TRBJ2-3; D may match TRBD1 or TRBD2 (5 bases each). Germline V gene sequence: CDR1 SGHVS, CDR2 FNYEAQ. The V gene lost 5 bases and the J gene lost 4 bases, with 16 bases spanning the gap. The CDR3 runs 15 residues. In DNA form, the CDR3 reads TGTGCCAGCAGCCTCGGGGCCCAGGGTCCAGATACGCAGTATTTT. Translating it yields CASSLGAQGPDTQYF. Full variable domain (missing parts from reference TRBV7-6 and TRBJ2-3): GAGVSQSPRYKVTKRGQDVALRCDPISGHVSLYWYRQALGQGPEFLTYFNYEAQQDKSGLPNDRFSAERPEGSISTLTIQRTEQRDSAMYRCASSLGAQGPDTQYFGPGTRLTVL.

The chain carries TRBV20-1 and TRBJ2-7, with 7 positions matching TRBD1. CDR1 and CDR2 (germline): DFQATT, SNEGSKA (reference sequence). Trimming removed 0 bases from V and 0 bases from J; junction bases left unmatched: 5. CDR3 size: 15 residues. The CDR3 is CSARDVRDSSYEQYF. As DNA, the CDR3 is TGCAGTGCTAGAGATGTCCGGGACAGCTCCTACGAGCAGTACTTC.

There are a few counts of this clonotype. This chain joins TRBV7-9 and TRBJ2-7; D is perhaps TRBD2 (5 bases). CDR3 size: 13 residues. Germline CDR1 is SEHNR and CDR2 is FQNEAQ (reference sequence). The V and J ends lost 9 bases and 2 bases respectively, with 14 bases between them. CDR3 amino acids: CASMPTGTYEQYF. CDR3 DNA: TGTGCCAGTATGCCTACCGGGACCTACGAGCAGTACTTC.

This clonotype was counted only a few times. V and J are TRBV6-1 and TRBJ2-1, with TRBD1 matching 11 bases. Germline trimming cut 8 bases from V and 4 bases from J; bases unmatched to any gene: 1. Per the germline V gene, CDR1 is MNHNS and CDR2 is SASEGT. The CDR3 consists of 13 residues. The CDR3 here is CASGTGGYNEQFF. The CDR3 nucleotides read TGTGCCAGCGGGACAGGGGGATACAATGAGCAGTTCTTC.

In this sample, this clonotype turned up a few times. The chain links TRBV7-9 to TRBJ2-7, with unresolved D. Germline loops: CDR1 SEHNR, CDR2 FQNEAQ (reference sequence). This CDR3 spans 13 amino acids. Trimming took off 4 bases at V and 7 bases at J, with 14 bases between the two ends. This chain's CDR3 is CASSSDPELEQYF. DNA of the CDR3: TGTGCCAGCAGCTCCGACCCCGAGTTAGAGCAGTACTTC.

The chain couples TRBV10-2 to TRBJ2-3, with 9 bases matching TRBD2. The CDR3 consists of 17 residues. The V gene end was trimmed by 6 bases and the J gene end by 3 bases; junction bases not matched to a gene: 13. Germline loops: CDR1 WSHSY, CDR2 SAAADI. The CDR3 reads CASSNKVAGVQTDTQYF. The CDR3 bases are TGCGCCAGCAGCAATAAGGTAGCGGGAGTGCAAACAGATACGCAGTATTTT.

The table lists this clonotype with many counts. CDR3 protein: CASSLFGREGEKLFF. DNA of the CDR3: TGTGCCAGCAGCTTATTTGGCAGGGAAGGGGAAAAACTGTTTTTT. This chain joins TRBV7-3 and TRBJ1-4; maybe TRBD1 (5 bases). Germline V gene data show CDR1 as SGHTA and CDR2 as FQGTGA. CDR3 length: 15 residues. Trimming shortened V by 2 bases and J by 8 bases, and 15 bases separated the two germline ends.

The table lists this clonotype with many counts. This chain joins TRBV11-2 and TRBJ2-3; D unresolved. Germline V gene lookup returns CDR1 SGHAT and CDR2 FQNNGV. This CDR3 contains 13 residues. Trimming took off 3 bases at V and 2 bases at J, with 6 bases between the two ends. This chain's CDR3 is CASSLGHTDTQYF. CDR3 DNA sequence: TGTGCCAGCAGCTTGGGTCACACAGATACGCAGTATTTT.

This clonotype was counted a few times. This sequence joins TRBV7-3 and TRBJ1-1; D gene uncertain. The CDR3 length is 15 residues. V lost 0 bases to trimming and J lost 4 bases, with 12 bases between them. Looked up from germline, CDR1 is SGHTA and CDR2 is FQGTGA. Written as DNA, the CDR3 is TGTGCCAGCAGCTTAACCCCTGGAGGGATCACTGAAGCTTTCTTT. Encoded protein: CASSLTPGGITEAFF.